Listed below are T cell receptor beta chains from one sample, sequenced in a study of blood T cells in healthy people across ages. A single record per CDR3 protein comes from TCRdb applying MiXCR to the 5' RACE reads. Of 1.5 million to 2 million distinct CDR3 sequences in the sample, about 31% were seen once. Sequenced input: blood. These receptors all stem from a woman aged 25 to 39 in good health. Both conserved end residues are part of each CDR3. The order of the fields is V gene, CDR3 protein.

>TRBV29-1
CSGLGNFQGWQFF
>TRBV4-2
CASSQEGLEDTEAFF
>TRBV5-1
CASSLVGTQNTEAFF
>TRBV27
CASSLRTGIGYTF
>TRBV7-9
CASRRHLAGAGTNEKLFF
>TRBV5-1
CASSLVPPLEGNEKLFF
>TRBV27
CATGGTDGNNEQFF
>TRBV20-1
CSAVADSSYNEQFF
>TRBV4-1
CASRLGTTMNTEAFF
>TRBV19
CATGPPGPYEQYF
>TRBV2
CASSDASGELFF
>TRBV29-1
CSAGREDGYTF
>TRBV12-3/TRBV12-4
CASSSYPAFF
>TRBV6-6
CASSYVGGRPNEQFF
>TRBV5-1
CASSFRPGQRTDTQYF
>TRBV4-1
CASSQVVEGTYEQYF
>TRBV20-1
CSGSAYNEQFF
>TRBV6-1
CASSVGSGNSYEQYF
>TRBV13
CASSRSRQGSQPQHF
>TRBV24-1
CATSDLWTGRFDEQYF
>TRBV12-3/TRBV12-4
CASSPHGGSYGYTF
>TRBV28
CASSQTTGFETEAFF
>TRBV29-1
CSVAGVETQYF
>TRBV20-1
CRAGTNNSPLHF
>TRBV3-1
CASSQGAGFLYEQYF
>TRBV5-1
CASSPSRGGETQYF
>TRBV27
CASRSGGEGYTF
>TRBV27
CASKVGVDYNEQFF
>TRBV5-6
CASSLNRGSPLHF
>TRBV7-6
CASSSKRGMHNEQFF
>TRBV5-1
CASSSVGYSTGELFF
>TRBV6-5
CASSYKAGGEKLFF
>TRBV7-8
CASSLQNPLYNEQFF
>TRBV29-1
CSVVSLTSGFDDEQFF
>TRBV6-6
CASSYVSGGLAGELFF
>TRBV27
CASAPGYSYNEQFF
>TRBV15
CATSREDSYEQYF
>TRBV4-1
CASSHSTSGSYNERFF
>TRBV28
CASSYSSGRGETQYF
>TRBV5-1
CASSLGQDYEAFF